This entry features one T cell receptor beta chain sequence. The data originate from a study of blood T cell repertoires in COVID-19. Background on the study: The United States, Italy and Spain supplied acute and convalescent COVID-19 samples. In each case, the material was cDNA or gDNA derived from T cells, B-cell-depleted T cells, or PBMCs.

The germline gives CDR1 KGHSH, CDR2 LQKENI. The ends were cut back, 3 bases at V and 6 bases at J, with 12 bases in the middle. The CDR3 has 14 amino acids. Enrollment of patients from Seattle took place during active infection, with longitudinal follow-up. In the source study's methods: Using reference gene primer amplification, nucleated cell counts were estimated. Sequencing was performed with immunoSEQ multiplex PCR; in TCRdb, only in-frame clones are kept and a portion is missing. The V and J calls and the clone size are those of that table, but D and trimming were determined from the DNA. The data contain over 100,000 clones, roughly 92% of them singletons.

Sequenced: peripheral blood. The receptor was isolated from a woman aged 50 to 60 with COVID-19, enrolled during active disease. The rearrangement links TRBV18 to TRBJ1-5, with a weak D call TRBD1 (5 bases). The CDR3 sequence: CASSPVGGIQPQHF. CDR3 DNA: TGTGCCAGCTCACCGGTCGGGGGAATTCAGCCCCAGCATTTT.